The source of this TCR beta chain is a study of molecular identifiers for immune sequencing clone quantification (dated by TCRdb to between 2017 and 2018). In the study overall: For a replicate experiment, RNA from around 20,000 or 99,000 naive CD8 T cells was divided into five aliquots, of which four were sequenced. This methods study benchmarked molecular-identifier clustering-based TCR repertoire sequencing (MIDCIRS) and TCR RNA copy counting, using CD8 T cells to do so. Study-wide conclusions, independent of this receptor: In CMV-specific effector cells, clones with more than 20 RNA copies contained over 98% of molecules, whereas in naive cells such clones contained under 1% of molecules. When barcode sub-clustering was left out, chimeric consensus sequences inflated TCR diversity, with chimeras reaching as high as 47%. Modeling gave about 3 recovered TCR RNA copies per cell versus around 10 by digital PCR, implying 25% to 30% capture efficiency. The naive libraries included spiked-in Jurkat TCR RNA (around 10 copies' worth), and this RNA is not part of the donor repertoire. A single cell's worth of spiked-in Jurkat TCR RNA was reported detectable even among one million naive CD8 T cells. Highly expanded clone sizes could be underestimated if identical TCR molecules share a barcode.

Libraries came from PCR. Sequencing took place on an Illumina HiSeq 4000. Bulk TCR libraries were prepared as previously described, using TCR primers listed in Table S5. The Qiagen AllPrep DNA/RNA kit was used to purify total RNA. Before analysis, reads from multiple sequencing runs of one library were combined. In the authors' own workflow: Reads were retained only if their TCR constant sequence matched exactly, and those retained reads were trimmed to 150 nt and grouped according to their 12-nt molecular barcodes. Reads within each barcode group were sub-clustered using a 15% Levenshtein threshold, and quality-weighted consensus sequences were constructed for each RNA molecule. Non-functional sequences were excluded, and lower-count sequences lying one edit away from another sequence were also excluded. Based on a fit of two negative binomial distributions, barcode sub-clusters having less than 20% of the maximum read count were discarded. TCRdb reran the public reads through fastp at Q25 and MiXCR, keeping productive beta chains. Rows with one shared CDR3 protein collapse into an entry with the most common genes and DNA. The V and J calls were determined by TCRdb, not by the authors. The sample contains 300,000 to 350,000 distinct CDR3 sequences, about a fifth of them found a single time. About 0.81% of the sample rests with the top ten.

This clonotype turned up a few times. Its antigen has not been determined. Base-call qualities are not available, and no considerably larger clone is one nucleotide away. Naive CD8 T cell libraries were made from roughly 21,000 to 960,000 sorted cells using 10%, 30% or 50% of purified RNA. Naive CD8 T cells were FACS-sorted as CD8+CD4-CCR7+CD45RA+ on a BD FACSAria II into RLT Plus buffer. To test detection sensitivity, Jurkat RNA equal to ten TCR copies was added to samples of roughly 17,000-1,100,000 naive CD8 T cells. Enrichment of CD8 T cells was done with RosetteSep CD8+ T Cell Enrichment Cocktail plus Ficoll-Paque, and ACK red cell lysis came afterward. The CDR3, cysteine through phenylalanine, is 16 amino acids long. Of the read, only the CDR3 DNA is kept; its 48 bases are in frame from base 1. V sheds 2 bases and J sheds 5 bases, leaving 15 bases between their ends.

The rearranged segments are TRBV12-3 or TRBV12-4 and TRBJ2-2; a weak D assignment points to TRBD2 (5 bases agree). Sequencing used naive CD8+ T cells from blood, with Jurkat cell RNA spiked in. The cell subset or site label on this specimen signifies: FACS-sorted CD8+CD4-CCR7+CD45RA+ naive T cells. This clonotype was sampled from a human donor in good health. Some libraries in this study had Jurkat cell RNA spiked in. The CDR3 here reads CASSLLAPRGTGELFF. The nucleotide sequence reads TGTGCCAGCAGTTTATTGGCTCCCCGAGGGACCGGGGAGCTGTTTTTT.